This TCR beta chain was captured in a study of T-cell memory formation after mild COVID-19. Study as a whole: Clusters of TCRs were largely donor specific.

This clonotype was observed a few times. The antigen is undetermined. Study observations and caveats: Shrinking CD4+ clones were chiefly CM and EM; CD8+ ones were chiefly EMRA. Pre-infection memory showed some responding clones, and this suggested that cross-reactive memory joined.

5'RACE primed at constant segments yielded TCR alpha and TCR beta cDNA libraries bearing sample barcodes and UMIs. TCRdb re-called the 5' RACE reads with MiXCR, one entry per CDR3 protein. The sample holds over 400,000 distinct CDR3 sequences, 23% seen once. In germline, CDR1 is SGDLS, CDR2 YYNGEE. Trimming stripped 5 bases from V and 7 bases from J, with 12 bases between. This CDR3 has 12 residues. This sequence was found in an adult woman who had mild COVID-19 (a few samples of this study predate the infection). Cell type and time point are not known. V is TRBV9 and J is TRBJ1-1; TRBD1 might be the D (5 bases). The sample consisted of PBMCs or a T cell subset sorted from them (not recorded which). The CDR3 DNA is TGTGCCAGCAGGTCTCCGGGACTTGAAGCTTTCTTT. Amino acids: CASRSPGLEAFF.